This TCR beta chain is drawn from a study of Graves' ophthalmopathy and Graves' hyperthyroidism. Study-level results: Most expanded clonotypes in thyroid above 0.001 frequency also showed up in blood. Predictions made by the model for ophthalmopathy progression reached 70.59% sensitivity and less than 80% specificity.

The CDR3 sequence is 17 residues long. Germline CDR1 and CDR2: SGHTA and FQGNSA. The junction had 8 bases not matched to a gene; V was cut back by 4 bases and J by 1 base. Amplifying from RNA transcripts, the study obtained TCR beta CDR3 regions. A first-round RT-PCR used HTBI primers, followed by a second-round multiplex PCR. TCRdb reprocessed the multiplex PCR reads with MiXCR, giving one entry per CDR3 protein. The sample includes over a million distinct CDR3 sequences, about two fifths of them seen just once. As regards this clonotype: Its specificity is unknown.

The sample consisted of peripheral blood or thyroid tissue (not recorded which). This clonotype was sampled from an adult man with Graves' hyperthyroidism. The chain combines TRBV7-2 with TRBJ1-1, with 11 bases aligning to TRBD1. In DNA form, the CDR3 reads TGTGCCAGCAGCTCACCCGGGACAGGGGGTAGGAACACTGAAGCTTTCTTT. Protein product: CASSSPGTGGRNTEAFF.